The clone carrying this T cell receptor beta chain has only one observation. Germline V CDR1 and CDR2: SGDLS, YYNGEE. V lost 0 bases and J lost 4, with 14 bases in between. The CDR3 spans 15 residues. The record originates from a study of blood T cell repertoires in COVID-19. Study context: The origin of the acute and convalescent COVID-19 samples was the United States, Italy and Spain. PBMCs, B-cell-depleted T cells, or T cells were the source of the cDNA or gDNA that made up the material.

Per the original data handling: Estimated nucleated cell counts came from reference gene primer amplification. Produced via immunoSEQ multiplex PCR; TCRdb's table is partial and in-frame only. V, J and clone size reflect that table, while D and trimming were determined from the DNA. The sample consists of about 170,000 clones, 83% of them appearing once. The chain recombines TRBV9 with TRBJ2-7; maybe TRBD2 (6 bases). The clonotype originates from a woman aged 80 or older with acute or convalescent COVID-19. The source material was peripheral blood. The CDR3 spells CASSVGWDGTYEQYF. The CDR3 nucleotides are TGTGCCAGCAGCGTAGGGTGGGACGGGACTTACGAGCAGTACTTC.